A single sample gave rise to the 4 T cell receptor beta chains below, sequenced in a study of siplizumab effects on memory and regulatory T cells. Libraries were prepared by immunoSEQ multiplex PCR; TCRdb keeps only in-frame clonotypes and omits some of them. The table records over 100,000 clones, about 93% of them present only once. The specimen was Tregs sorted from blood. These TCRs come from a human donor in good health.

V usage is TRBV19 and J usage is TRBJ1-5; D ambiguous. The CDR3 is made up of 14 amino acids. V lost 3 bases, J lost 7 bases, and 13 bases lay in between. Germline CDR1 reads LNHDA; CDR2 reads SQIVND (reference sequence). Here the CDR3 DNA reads TGTGCCAGTAGTATCAGGACGAAGGACCAGCCCCAGCATTTT. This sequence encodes CASSIRTKDQPQHF.

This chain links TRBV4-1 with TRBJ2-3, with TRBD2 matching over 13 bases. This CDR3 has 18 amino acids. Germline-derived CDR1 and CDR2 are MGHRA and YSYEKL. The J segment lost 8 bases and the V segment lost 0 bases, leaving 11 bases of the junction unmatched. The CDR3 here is CASSQDPLGLAGVGTQYF. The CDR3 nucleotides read TGCGCCAGCAGCCAAGATCCCCTTGGACTAGCGGGAGTGGGTACGCAGTATTTT.

The CDR3: CASSADRNQPQHF. DNA for the CDR3: TGTGCCAGCAGTGCTGACAGAAATCAGCCCCAGCATTTT. This chain links TRBV6-1 with TRBJ1-5, with D perhaps matching TRBD1 (5 bases). Trimming removed 4 bases from V and 4 bases from J, with 8 bases in between. This CDR3 contains 13 residues. Germline loops: CDR1 MNHNS, CDR2 SASEGT.

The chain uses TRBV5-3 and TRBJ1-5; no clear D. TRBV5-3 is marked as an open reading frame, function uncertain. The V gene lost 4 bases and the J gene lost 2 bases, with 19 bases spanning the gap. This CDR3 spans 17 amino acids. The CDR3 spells CARSPLGRNNCNQPQHF. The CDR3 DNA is TGTGCCAGAAGCCCCTTGGGGAGGAACAATTGCAATCAGCCCCAGCATTTT.